This T cell receptor beta chain appears in the sequencing data of a study of blood T cell repertoires in COVID-19. Study overall: The origin of the acute and convalescent COVID-19 samples was the United States, Italy and Spain. Sources were T cells, B-cell-depleted T cells, or PBMCs; the material itself was cDNA or gDNA.

This CDR3 has 12 residues. The germline CDR1 and CDR2 sequences are SNHLY and FYNNEI. V lost 6 bases, J lost 3 bases, and 2 bases stayed unmatched. Study processing details: The authors estimated nucleated cell counts from reference gene primer amplification. Data came from immunoSEQ multiplex PCR; TCRdb stores just in-frame clones and leaves some out. The DNA was the basis for D and trimming; V, J and clone size are from that table. Here the sample spans fewer than 250,000 clones, roughly 83% being singletons. This TCR was recovered from a woman aged 45-59 years with acute or convalescent COVID-19. This chain joins TRBV2 and TRBJ2-7; the match to TRBD2 covers 7 bases. The sample was peripheral blood. The CDR3: CASSRTSYEQYF. In DNA form, the CDR3 reads TGTGCCAGCAGCAGGACTAGCTACGAGCAGTACTTC.